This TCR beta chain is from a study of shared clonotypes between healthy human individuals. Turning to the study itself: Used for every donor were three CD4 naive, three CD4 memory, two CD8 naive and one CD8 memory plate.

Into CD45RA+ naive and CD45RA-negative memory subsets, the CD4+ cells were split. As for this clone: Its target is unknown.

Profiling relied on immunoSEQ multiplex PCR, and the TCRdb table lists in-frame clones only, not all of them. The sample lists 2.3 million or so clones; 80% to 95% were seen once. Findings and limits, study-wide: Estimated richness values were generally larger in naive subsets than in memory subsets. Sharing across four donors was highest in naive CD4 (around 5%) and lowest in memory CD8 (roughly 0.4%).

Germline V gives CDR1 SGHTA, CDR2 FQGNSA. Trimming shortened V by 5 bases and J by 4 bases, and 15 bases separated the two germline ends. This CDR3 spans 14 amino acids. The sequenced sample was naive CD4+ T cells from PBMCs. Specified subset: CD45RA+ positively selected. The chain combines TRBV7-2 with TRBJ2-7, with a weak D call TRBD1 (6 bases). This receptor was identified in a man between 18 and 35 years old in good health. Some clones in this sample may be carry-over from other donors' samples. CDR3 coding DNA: TGTGCCAGCAGCCCTTTTGGACAGCCATACGAGCAGTACTTC. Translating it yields CASSPFGQPYEQYF.